This T cell receptor beta chain was observed in a study of blood T cell repertoires in COVID-19. V lost 7 bases to trimming and J lost 5 bases, with 12 bases between them. The CDR3 spans 12 residues. Germline V CDR1 and CDR2: SGHDT, YYEEEE. Cohort assignment relied on participant-reported clinical history. TCRdb keeps only in-frame clones here, not all; method: immunoSEQ multiplex PCR. The data hold roughly 190,000 clones, with 82% observed a single time. The clonotype originates from a woman aged 55-70 years with acute COVID-19. J is TRBJ2-5 and V is TRBV5-6, with D perhaps matching TRBD1 (6 bases). The sequencing sample was made of PBMCs or T cells enriched from blood (not recorded which). The CDR3 sequence is CASGGAGETQYF. The CDR3 DNA is TGTGCCAGCGGGGGCGCCGGGGAGACCCAGTACTTC.